These 14 T cell receptor beta chains were all obtained from the same sample, sequenced in a study of blood T cell repertoires in COVID-19. Method: immunoSEQ multiplex PCR; TCRdb's copy keeps in-frame clones and lacks some. The table includes 300,000 to 400,000 clones, about nine tenths detected once. The material sequenced was peripheral blood. All receptors derive from a woman between 65 and 79 years old with COVID-19, enrolled during active disease.

The chain couples TRBV30 to TRBJ2-3; D call uncertain. The germline V gene encodes CDR1 GTSNPN and CDR2 SVGIG (reference sequence). The V end was cut by 0 bases, the J end by 2 bases, with 12 bases between. This CDR3 spans 15 amino acids. CDR3 DNA: TGTGCCTGGAGTGTGGCCCCCACCACCACAGATACGCAGTATTTT. Translating gives CAWSVAPTTTDTQYF.

The chain joins TRBV24-1 to TRBJ1-2; D unresolved. Germline loops: CDR1 KGHDR, CDR2 SFDVKD. V was trimmed by 0 bases and J by 7 bases, leaving 8 bases between them. The CDR3 length is 13 residues. DNA for the CDR3: TGTGCCACCAGTGATTTGCGCAGTACTGGCTACACCTTC. Amino acids: CATSDLRSTGYTF.

The chain uses TRBV7-9 and TRBJ1-1, with a weak D call TRBD1 (6 bases). CDR1 and CDR2 (germline): SEHNR, FQNEAQ (reference sequence). V lost 4 bases, J lost 5 bases, and 8 bases lay in between. This CDR3 spans 12 amino acids. The CDR3 DNA is TGTGCCAGCAGCTCAGGACAGACTGAAGCTTTCTTT. Residues: CASSSGQTEAFF. Complete variable domain (other parts from reference TRBV7-9 and TRBJ1-1): DTGVSQNPRHKITKRGQNVTFRCDPISEHNRLYWYRQTLGQGPEFLTYFQNEAQLEKSRLLSDRFSAERPKGSFSTLEIQRTEQGDSAMYLCASSSGQTEAFFGQGTRLTVV.

The chain's CDR3 is CASSLSSDRASNYGYTF. The CDR3 nucleotides read TGTGCCAGCAGTTTATCTTCGGACAGGGCCTCTAACTATGGCTACACCTTC. V and J are TRBV27 and TRBJ1-2; 8 bases align to TRBD1. Germline V gene data show CDR1 as MNHEY and CDR2 as SMNVEV (reference sequence). V was pared by 0 bases and J by 0 bases, with 6 bases of the junction left unmatched. This CDR3 has 17 amino acids.

In this sample, this clone turned up a few times. The chain uses TRBV7-2 and TRBJ1-1; D unclear. The CDR3 length is 13 residues. Trimming cost V 3 bases and J 3 bases, with 8 bases left between them. The germline CDR1 and CDR2 sequences are SGHTA and FQGNSA. This CDR3 reads CASSFGLYTEAFF. The CDR3 DNA reads as TGTGCCAGCAGCTTCGGACTGTACACTGAAGCTTTCTTT. The entire variable domain, with the rest obtained from reference TRBV7-2 and TRBJ1-1, is as follows: GAGVSQSPSNKVTEKGKDVELRCDPISGHTALYWYRQSLGQGLEFLIYFQGNSAPDKSGLPSDRFSAERTGGSVSTLTIQRTQQEDSAVYLCASSFGLYTEAFFGQGTRLTVV.

This chain links TRBV30 with TRBJ1-2, with D hard to call. V was pared by 3 bases and J by 7 bases, with 21 bases between. This CDR3 is 15 amino acids long. CDR1 and CDR2 (germline): GTSNPN, SVGIG (reference sequence). The DNA for the CDR3 is TGTGCCTGGAGGTCCCGGGGAGGGTCGTTGGTTGGCTACACCTTC. Residues: CAWRSRGGSLVGYTF.

The rearrangement links TRBV6-2 or TRBV6-3 to TRBJ1-1, with D hard to call. Trimming pared 2 bases from V and 8 bases from J, leaving 6 bases between. Germline V gene data show CDR1 as MNHEY and CDR2 as SVGEGT. This CDR3 contains 11 residues. This CDR3 is CASSYSWEAFF. CDR3 nucleotides: TGTGCCAGCAGTTACAGCTGGGAAGCTTTCTTT.

The chain employs TRBV6-5 and TRBJ2-5; 8 nucleotides align to TRBD1. V shed 6 bases, J shed 7 bases, and the junction held 13 bases outside the gene matches. CDR3 length: 15 amino acids. Germline V gene data show CDR1 as MNHEY and CDR2 as SVGAGI. The CDR3 coding sequence is TGTGCCAGCAGAGGGACAGGCGTTTCGGCCAGGACCCAGTACTTC. Encoded protein: CASRGTGVSARTQYF.

The chain links TRBV27 to TRBJ1-2; D might be TRBD1 (5 bases). CDR3 length: 14 amino acids. Germline V gives CDR1 MNHEY, CDR2 SMNVEV (reference sequence). The V gene lost 2 bases and the J gene lost 6 bases, with 13 bases spanning the gap. The CDR3 reads CASSLSGALHGYTF. The DNA for the CDR3 is TGTGCCAGCAGTTTAAGCGGGGCGCTACATGGCTACACCTTC.

V and J are TRBV30 and TRBJ1-2; TRBD1 might be the D (6 bases). Looked up from germline, CDR1 is GTSNPN and CDR2 is SVGIG (reference sequence). V shed 5 bases and J shed 0 bases, with 16 bases lying between them. This CDR3 contains 15 residues. The CDR3: CAWAPNRETNYGYTF. DNA for the CDR3: TGTGCCTGGGCCCCAAACAGGGAAACTAACTATGGCTACACCTTC.

The J gene is TRBJ1-3, the V gene TRBV14; a weak D match, TRBD1 (6 bases). Germline V gives CDR1 SGHDN, CDR2 FVKESK. V shed 4 bases and J shed 0 bases, with 10 bases lying between them. The CDR3 covers 15 residues. The CDR3 bases are TGTGCCAGCAGCCCAAACAGGGTCTCTGGAAACACCATATATTTT. Translation gives CASSPNRVSGNTIYF.

This clone came up a few times. The rearrangement links TRBV18 to TRBJ1-2, with TRBD1 as a possible D gene (6 bases). The length of the CDR3 is 13 residues. Trimming removed 4 bases from V and 8 bases from J, with 14 bases in between. Germline loops: CDR1 KGHSH, CDR2 LQKENI. CDR3 DNA: TGTGCCAGCTCACGTGGGGGCCTAGAAGGCTACACCTTC. It encodes CASSRGGLEGYTF.

J is TRBJ1-3 and V is TRBV27, with no clear D. V was clipped by 5 bases and J by 0 bases, with 5 bases between them. Germline-derived CDR1 and CDR2 are MNHEY and SMNVEV (reference sequence). The CDR3 covers 13 residues. CDR3 protein: CASSGLSGNTIYF. Written as DNA, the CDR3 is TGTGCCAGCAGTGGCCTCTCTGGAAACACCATATATTTT.

The chain uses TRBV7-8 and TRBJ2-7; D uncertain. The CDR3 is made up of 11 amino acids. Germline CDR1 is SGHVS and CDR2 is FQNEAQ. The V and J ends lost 5 bases and 3 bases respectively, with 5 bases between them. The CDR3 DNA follows: TGTGCCAGCAGCCAACTCTACGAGCAGTACTTC. Translating it yields CASSQLYEQYF. Complete variable domain (other parts from reference TRBV7-8 and TRBJ2-7): GAGVSQSPRYKVAKRGQDVALRCDPISGHVSLFWYQQALGQGPEFLTYFQNEAQLDKSGLPSDRFFAERPEGSVSTLKIQRTQQEDSAVYLCASSQLYEQYFGPGTRLTVT.